A selection of T cell receptor beta chains follows, all from one sample in a study of blood T cell repertoires in COVID-19. This table comes from immunoSEQ multiplex PCR, and its TCRdb copy is limited to in-frame clones, with some not included. The table records about 160,000 clones, about 77% of them present only once. The specimen sequenced was peripheral blood. Every receptor here comes from an elderly woman with acute or convalescent COVID-19. Each CDR3 is given with its conserved first and last residue. The D gene is left open where the match is weak. Size tells how often a clone was seen (once, few, many) or the class of an expanded clone, and some rows leave it out.

D gene	V gene	clone size	J gene	CDR3 protein	CDR3 DNA
-	TRBV5-8	-	TRBJ1-1	CASSHRLTWTFF	TGTGCCAGCAGCCACCGGCTGACTTGGACTTTCTTT
-	TRBV5-5	-	TRBJ1-1	CASSLLRATEAFF	TGTGCCAGCAGCTTGCTGAGGGCCACTGAAGCTTTCTTT
TRBD2	TRBV5-1	-	TRBJ2-3	CASSIQPSGGRDTQYF	TGCGCCAGCAGCATCCAACCTAGCGGGGGGAGGGATACGCAGTATTTT
TRBD2	TRBV5-6	-	TRBJ2-2	CASSYGTRISGELFF	TGTGCCAGCAGCTACGGGACTAGAATATCCGGGGAGCTGTTTTTT
-	TRBV25-1	-	TRBJ2-5	CASSDSDRPQETQYF	TGTGCCAGCAGTGACTCTGACAGACCCCAAGAGACCCAGTACTTC
TRBD1	TRBV6-5	-	TRBJ1-2	CASSETGSYGYTF	TGTGCCAGCAGCGAGACAGGGTCCTATGGCTACACCTTC
-	TRBV3-1/TRBV3-2	-	TRBJ1-4	CASSLQSGYATNEKLFF	TGTGCCAGCAGCTTACAGTCGGGGTATGCAACTAATGAAAAACTGTTTTTT
TRBD2	TRBV7-9	few	TRBJ2-5	CASRPGLAGVRETQYF	TGTGCCAGCAGACCCGGACTAGCGGGAGTTCGGGAGACCCAGTACTTC
-	TRBV27	-	TRBJ2-7	CASSLTGQGAYEQYF	TGTGCCAGCAGTTTAACGGGCCAGGGTGCCTACGAGCAGTACTTC
TRBD1	TRBV28	-	TRBJ1-2	CASSDRGGGYTF	TGTGCCAGCAGCGACAGGGGTGGTGGCTACACCTTC
TRBD1	TRBV19	-	TRBJ2-1	CASRPGQTYNEQFF	TGTGCCAGCCGTCCGGGACAGACCTACAATGAGCAGTTCTTC
-	TRBV15	-	TRBJ1-6	CATSRAPSYNSPLHF	TGTGCCACCAGCAGAGCTCCCTCCTATAATTCACCCCTCCACTTT
TRBD1	TRBV30	-	TRBJ1-3	CAWTTDRAGNTIYF	TGTGCCTGGACCACCGACAGGGCTGGAAACACCATATATTTT
-	TRBV9	few	TRBJ2-7	CASSVGSRDYEQYF	TGTGCCAGCAGCGTAGGGTCCCGAGACTACGAGCAGTACTTC
TRBD1	TRBV15	-	TRBJ2-7	CATSRLRQGLNYEQYF	TGTGCCACCAGCAGACTGCGACAGGGTCTGAACTACGAGCAGTACTTC
-	TRBV7-2	-	TRBJ2-3	CASSPAQLVTDTQYF	TGTGCCAGCAGCCCGGCCCAACTAGTCACAGATACGCAGTATTTT
TRBD1	TRBV24-1	-	TRBJ2-1	CATSDRDSGFVRNEQFF	TGTGCCACCAGTGATAGGGACAGCGGCTTTGTAAGGAATGAGCAGTTCTTC
-	TRBV5-1	-	TRBJ2-3	CASGVFSTDTQYF	TGCGCCTCCGGGGTCTTTAGCACAGATACGCAGTATTTT
TRBD1	TRBV5-6	-	TRBJ1-1	CASSFMRQGAKVTEAFF	TGTGCCAGCAGCTTTATGCGGCAGGGGGCCAAAGTAACTGAAGCTTTCTTT
-	TRBV12-5	once	TRBJ2-7	CASGPPYEQYF	TGTGCTAGTGGCCCCCCATACGAGCAGTACTTC
-	TRBV19	-	TRBJ1-1	CASNTNLGHPNTEAFF	TGTGCCAGTAACACCAACCTGGGACATCCGAACACTGAAGCTTTCTTT
TRBD1	TRBV27	few	TRBJ1-4	CASSTRGLINEKLFF	TGTGCCAGCAGCACGAGGGGGCTGATTAATGAAAAACTGTTTTTT
TRBD1	TRBV5-4	-	TRBJ1-3	CASSLDGQGSGNTIYF	TGTGCCAGCAGCTTGGACGGACAGGGGTCTGGAAACACCATATATTTT
TRBD1	TRBV5-4	-	TRBJ1-1	CASSGGTGANTEAFF	TGTGCCAGCAGCGGAGGGACAGGGGCGAACACTGAAGCTTTCTTT